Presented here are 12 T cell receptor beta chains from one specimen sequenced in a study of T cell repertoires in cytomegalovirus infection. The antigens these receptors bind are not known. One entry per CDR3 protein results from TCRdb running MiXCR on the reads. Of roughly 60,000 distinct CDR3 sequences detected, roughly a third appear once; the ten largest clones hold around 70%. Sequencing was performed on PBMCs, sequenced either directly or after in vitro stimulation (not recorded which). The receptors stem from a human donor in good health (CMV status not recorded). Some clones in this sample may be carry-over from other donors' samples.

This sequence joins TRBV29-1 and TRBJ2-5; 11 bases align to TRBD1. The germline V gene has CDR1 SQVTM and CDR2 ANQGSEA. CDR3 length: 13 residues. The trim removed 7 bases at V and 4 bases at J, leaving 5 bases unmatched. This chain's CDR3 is CSGLDRGRETQYF. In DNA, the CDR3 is TGCAGCGGCCTGGACAGGGGGCGAGAGACCCAGTACTTC.

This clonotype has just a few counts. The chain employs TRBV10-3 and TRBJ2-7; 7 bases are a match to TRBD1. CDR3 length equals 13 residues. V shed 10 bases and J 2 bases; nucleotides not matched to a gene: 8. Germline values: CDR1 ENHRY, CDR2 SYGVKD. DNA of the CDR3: TGTGCCACCGCAGGGGGACAGACCTACGAGCAGTACTTC. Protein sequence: CATAGGQTYEQYF.

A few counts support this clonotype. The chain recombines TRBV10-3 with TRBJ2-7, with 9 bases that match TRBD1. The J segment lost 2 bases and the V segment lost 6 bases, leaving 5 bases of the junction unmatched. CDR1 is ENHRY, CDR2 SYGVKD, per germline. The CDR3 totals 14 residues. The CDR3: CAIRGQGTPYEQYF. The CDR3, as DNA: TGTGCCATCAGGGGACAGGGTACCCCCTACGAGCAGTACTTC.

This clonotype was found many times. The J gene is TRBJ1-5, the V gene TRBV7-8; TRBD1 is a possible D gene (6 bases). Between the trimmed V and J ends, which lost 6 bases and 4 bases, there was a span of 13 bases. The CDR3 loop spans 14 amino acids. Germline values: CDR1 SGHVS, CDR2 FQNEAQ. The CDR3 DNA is TGTGCCAGCAGGAATGAGGGGGGGAATCAGCCCCAGCATTTT. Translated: CASRNEGGNQPQHF.

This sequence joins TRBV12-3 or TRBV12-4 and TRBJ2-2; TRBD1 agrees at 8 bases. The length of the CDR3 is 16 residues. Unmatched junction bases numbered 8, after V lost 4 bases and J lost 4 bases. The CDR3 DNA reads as TGTGCCAGCAGTTCCCACCCTGGGACAGGCACCGGGGAGCTGTTTTTT. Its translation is CASSSHPGTGTGELFF.

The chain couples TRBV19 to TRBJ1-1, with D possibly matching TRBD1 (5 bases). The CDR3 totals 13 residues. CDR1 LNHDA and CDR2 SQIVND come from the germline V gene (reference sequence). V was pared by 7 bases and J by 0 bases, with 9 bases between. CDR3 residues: CASTRDLNTEAFF. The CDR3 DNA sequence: TGTGCCAGTACCAGGGATTTGAACACTGAAGCTTTCTTT.

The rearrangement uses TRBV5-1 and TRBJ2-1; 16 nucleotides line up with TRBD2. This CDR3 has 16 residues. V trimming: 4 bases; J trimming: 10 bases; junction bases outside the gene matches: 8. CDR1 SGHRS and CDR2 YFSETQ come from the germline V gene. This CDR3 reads CASSVGTSGRAGEQFF. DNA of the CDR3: TGCGCCAGCAGCGTAGGGACTAGCGGGAGGGCCGGGGAGCAGTTCTTC.

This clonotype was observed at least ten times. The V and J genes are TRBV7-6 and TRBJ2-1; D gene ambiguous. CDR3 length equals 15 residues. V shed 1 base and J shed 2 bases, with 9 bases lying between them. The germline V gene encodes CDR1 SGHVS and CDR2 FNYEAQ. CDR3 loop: CASSLGPTTYNEQFF. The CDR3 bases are TGTGCCAGCAGCTTAGGCCCCACCACCTACAATGAGCAGTTCTTC.

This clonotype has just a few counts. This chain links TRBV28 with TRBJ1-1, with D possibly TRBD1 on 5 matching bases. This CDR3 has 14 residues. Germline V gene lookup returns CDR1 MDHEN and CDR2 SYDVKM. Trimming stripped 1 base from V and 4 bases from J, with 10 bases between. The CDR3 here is CASSLFRGGTEAFF. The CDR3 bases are TGTGCCAGCAGTTTATTCCGGGGGGGCACTGAAGCTTTCTTT. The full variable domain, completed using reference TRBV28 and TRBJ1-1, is DVKVTQSSRYLVKRTGEKVFLECVQDMDHENMFWYRQDPGLGLRLIYFSYDVKMKEKGDIPEGYSVSREKKERFSLILESASTNQTSMYLCASSLFRGGTEAFFGQGTRLTVV.

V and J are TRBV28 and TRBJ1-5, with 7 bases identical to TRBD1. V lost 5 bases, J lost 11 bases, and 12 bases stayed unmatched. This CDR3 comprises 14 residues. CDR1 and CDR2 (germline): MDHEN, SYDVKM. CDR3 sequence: CASSQQGWGGAQHF. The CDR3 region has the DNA TGTGCCAGCAGTCAACAGGGGTGGGGAGGGGCCCAGCATTTT. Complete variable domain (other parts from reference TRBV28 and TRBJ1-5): DVKVTQSSRYLVKRTGEKVFLECVQDMDHENMFWYRQDPGLGLRLIYFSYDVKMKEKGDIPEGYSVSREKKERFSLILESASTNQTSMYLCASSQQGWGGAQHFGDGTRLSIL.

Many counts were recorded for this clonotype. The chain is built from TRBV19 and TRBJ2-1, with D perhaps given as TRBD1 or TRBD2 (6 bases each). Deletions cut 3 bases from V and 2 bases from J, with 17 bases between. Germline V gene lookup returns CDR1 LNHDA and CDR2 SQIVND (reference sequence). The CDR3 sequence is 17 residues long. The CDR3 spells CASSMSPYGGTYNEQFF. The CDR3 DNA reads TGTGCCAGTAGTATGTCCCCCTACGGGGGCACCTACAATGAGCAGTTCTTC.

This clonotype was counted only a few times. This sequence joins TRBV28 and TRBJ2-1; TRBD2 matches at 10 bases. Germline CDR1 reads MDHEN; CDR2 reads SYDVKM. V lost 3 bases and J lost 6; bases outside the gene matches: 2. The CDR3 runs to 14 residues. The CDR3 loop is CASSFPSGGNEQFF. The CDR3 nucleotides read TGTGCCAGCAGTTTTCCTAGCGGGGGCAATGAGCAGTTCTTC.